This T cell receptor (beta chain) was recovered during a study of regulatory T cells in long-lasting Graves disease. Regarding the study as a whole: Lower TCR diversity was seen in persistent Graves' patients than in newly diagnosed ones. Segments TRBV28, TRBJ1-2 and TRBJ2-5 showed preferential usage in persistent disease.

Time point defined: persistent/refractory GD, antithyroid drugs over 5 years with positive TRAb. Extracted RNA from PBMCs served as the source of the TCR library. The V gene end was trimmed by 4 bases and the J gene end by 13 bases; junction bases not matched to a gene: 10. The CDR3 spans 13 residues. Germline V CDR1 and CDR2: MGHRA, YSYEKL. With iRepertoire HTBI primers and Arm-PCR of CDR3 regions, TCR beta libraries were built. One entry per CDR3 protein, called by TCRdb with MiXCR from the multiplex PCR reads. The profile shows about 340,000 distinct CDR3 sequences, roughly a fifth of them singletons. This clonotype was observed at least ten times. Its antigen is not known.

This clonotype was obtained from a female donor with Graves disease. This chain connects TRBV4-1 to TRBJ2-5; 9 bases match TRBD1. The sequences come from peripheral blood mononuclear cells (PBMCs), collected when the disease was refractory, from a patient treated with antithyroid drugs. The CDR3 spells CASSPWGTGPTYF. The CDR3, as DNA: TGCGCCAGCAGCCCGTGGGGGACAGGGCCGACGTACTTC.